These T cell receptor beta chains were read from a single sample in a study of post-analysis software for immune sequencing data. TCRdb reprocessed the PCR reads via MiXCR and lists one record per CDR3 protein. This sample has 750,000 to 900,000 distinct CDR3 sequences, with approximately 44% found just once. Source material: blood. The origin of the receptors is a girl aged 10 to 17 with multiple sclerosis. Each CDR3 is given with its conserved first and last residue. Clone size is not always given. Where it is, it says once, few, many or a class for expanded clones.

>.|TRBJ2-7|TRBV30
CAWRPRATEDQYF
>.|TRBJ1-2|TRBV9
CASSEGTGAPWGYTF
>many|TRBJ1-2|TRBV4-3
CASSQGVGYGYTF
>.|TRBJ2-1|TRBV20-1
CSAGQRSSYNEQFF
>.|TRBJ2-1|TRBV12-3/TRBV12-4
CASSRKRSSYNEQFF
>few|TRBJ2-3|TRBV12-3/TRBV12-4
CASSFSSGTDTQYF
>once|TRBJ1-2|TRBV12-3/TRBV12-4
CASSFQQPSGGYGYTF
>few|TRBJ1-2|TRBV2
CASNRADNYGYTF
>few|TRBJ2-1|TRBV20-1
CSAPDAGFEQFF
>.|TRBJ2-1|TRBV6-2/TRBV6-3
CASSVGLAGGYSYNEQFF
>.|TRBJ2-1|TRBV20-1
CSAGPPAGELEQFF
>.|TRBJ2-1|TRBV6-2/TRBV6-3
CASTGLAGFEQFF
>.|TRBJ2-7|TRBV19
CASSMPRTVVGEQYF
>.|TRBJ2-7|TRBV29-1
CSVGGSFYEQYF
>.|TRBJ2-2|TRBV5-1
CASSLALFREDTGELFF
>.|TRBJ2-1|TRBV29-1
CSAEPVGAWEQFF
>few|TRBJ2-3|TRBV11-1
CASSLVRADTQYF
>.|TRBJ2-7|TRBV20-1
CSARDGGTSGLYEQYF
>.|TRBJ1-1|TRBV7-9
CASEGGGTEAFF
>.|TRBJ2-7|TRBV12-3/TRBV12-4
CASTRDLGIQEAQYF
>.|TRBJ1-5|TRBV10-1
CASSHELNQPQHF
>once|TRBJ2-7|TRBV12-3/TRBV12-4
CASSLVSPSPRVGQYF
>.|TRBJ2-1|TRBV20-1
CSAERRLGDNEQFF
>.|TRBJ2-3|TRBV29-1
CSVEDRFLAGAEDTQYF
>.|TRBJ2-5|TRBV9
CASSGGRAGEETQYF